This is a list of T cell receptor beta chains from one sample in a study of OX40 agonist ivuxolimab in advanced cancers. Method: immunoSEQ multiplex PCR; TCRdb's copy keeps in-frame clones and lacks some. The table records about 82,000 clones, 85% to 90% of them present only once. The sequencing used CD4+ or CD8+ T cells sorted from blood, collected in a trial of the OX40 agonist ivuxolimab. The receptors originated from an adult with an advanced solid tumor such as melanoma, head and neck, liver or kidney cancer. CDR3s include the opening cysteine and the closing phenylalanine or tryptophan. Clone size is stated in some rows and not others, as once, few, many or a class when expanded.

V gene,clone size,CDR3 protein
TRBV18,-,CASSQGAGTEAFF
TRBV30,few,CAWGLSGANVLTF
TRBV5-1,-,CASSILGGRDNEQFF
TRBV5-1,-,CASSLKGTGELFF
TRBV7-3,-,CASSPLALSGELFF
TRBV6-5,-,CASSDRGILNTEAFF
TRBV6-5,-,CASRMTGENEKLFF
TRBV5-1,-,CASSLGTEISTDTQYF
TRBV19,-,CASRDRPGENIQYF
TRBV5-4,-,CASSLDTLEGGYTF
TRBV7-2,-,CASSLGSVSYNEQFF
TRBV5-1,few,CASSLALGGTDTQYF
TRBV4-2,-,CASSQDPQRGSHNEQFF
TRBV11-3,-,CASSRQTANTGELFF
TRBV20-1,medium-sized,CSAKTGKEQYF
TRBV28,-,CASSQEAQPYNEQFF
TRBV5-1,-,CASSLAQDTEAFF
TRBV5-1,-,CASSLTSGGDNEQFF
TRBV4-1,-,CASSPLHGTGNTIYF
TRBV19,-,CASSVGQRSYEQYF
TRBV6-1,-,CASSEAQGPATSGNTIYF
TRBV2,-,CASRPGTVSGYTF
TRBV11-3,-,CASSFGGSSSYNEQFF